The present T cell receptor (beta chain) was sequenced within a study of CXCR3-negative and CXCR3-positive naive CD8 T cells. Findings of the study overall: TRB CDR3s of CXCR3-positive naive cells were more hydrophobic than those of CXCR3-negative naive cells. Most assays were run on fresh PBMCs (CXCR3 expression partially decreased after cryopreservation). Diversity was high in both naive subsets and much lower in memory cells. Unlike memory cells, which differed, naive CXCR3-negative and CXCR3-positive cells had similar TRBV-TRBJ usage.

UMI-labeled TRB cDNA libraries were prepared by 5' RACE. TCRdb reprocessed the 5' RACE reads and reports one entry per CDR3 protein, with no DNA. The sample table includes tens of thousands of distinct CDR3 sequences. As concerns this clonotype: The antigen is unknown.

Those CD8+ T cells considered naive were CD45RO-CCR7+CD27+CD95-. The germline V gene encodes CDR1 SEHNR and CDR2 FQNEAQ (reference sequence). This CDR3 comprises 11 residues. The sequence derives from a human donor in good health. Some clones in this sample may be carry-over from other donors' samples. The rearrangement uses TRBV7-9 and TRBJ2-3. The material sequenced was naive CXCR3+ CD8+ T cells from blood. Subset indicated: CD45RO-CCR7+CD27+CD95- naive CD8+ T cells expressing CXCR3 (TNR3+). The CDR3 loop reads CASSALDTQYF.